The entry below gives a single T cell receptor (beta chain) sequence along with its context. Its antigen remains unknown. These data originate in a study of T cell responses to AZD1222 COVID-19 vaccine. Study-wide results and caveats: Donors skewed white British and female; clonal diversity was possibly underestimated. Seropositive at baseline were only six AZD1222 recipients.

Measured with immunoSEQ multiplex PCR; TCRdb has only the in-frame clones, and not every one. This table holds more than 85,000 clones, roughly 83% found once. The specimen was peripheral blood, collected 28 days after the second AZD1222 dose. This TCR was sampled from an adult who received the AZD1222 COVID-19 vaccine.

In nucleotides, the CDR3 is TGTGCCAGCAGTAGCGGACAGGTTAACAATCAGCCCCAGCATTTT. Translation gives CASSSGQVNNQPQHF. This rearrangement joins TRBV27 to TRBJ1-5, with 7 bases lining up with TRBD1. This CDR3 is 15 amino acids long. Per the germline V gene, CDR1 is MNHEY and CDR2 is SMNVEV (reference sequence). After removal of 5 bases from V and 3 bases from J, the junction contained 7 bases not matched to a gene.